Each of the 12 T cell receptor beta chains below was sequenced from the same sample in a study of beta chain features in type 1 diabetes. Isolated RNA was reverse transcribed in full, so expressed TCRB transcripts were sequenced. Repertoires were generated with immunoSEQ multiplex PCR, while TCRdb's copy carries only in-frame clones and drops some. This repertoire shows about 900,000 clones, under 20% found once; its top ten account for about 0.02%. The specimen sequenced was naive CD4+ T cells from blood. The source is a woman between 18 and 29 years old in good health.

The rearrangement links TRBV6-1 to TRBJ2-7; TRBD2 might be the D (6 bases). With 3 bases removed from V and 9 bases from J, the gap between germline ends came to 21 bases. Germline V gene sequence: CDR1 MNHNS, CDR2 SASEGT. This CDR3 region has 15 residues. As DNA, the CDR3 is TGTGCCAGCAGTGAGGGGGGAGTTTGGGACTTGGGGCAGTACTTC. Amino acid sequence: CASSEGGVWDLGQYF.

This clone has more than one count but fewer than ten. The rearrangement links TRBV5-1 to TRBJ2-3; D is unresolved. Trimming left V 3 bases short and J 6 bases short, with 14 bases between. This CDR3 has 14 residues. Germline V lookup: CDR1 SGHRS, CDR2 YFSETQ. The CDR3 DNA reads TGCGCCAGCAGCTGGCCTCTTACGGCGGATACGCAGTATTTT. This translates into CASSWPLTADTQYF. The complete variable domain, with remaining parts taken from reference TRBV5-1 and TRBJ2-3, reads KAGVTQTPRYLIKTRGQQVTLSCSPISGHRSVSWYQQTPGQGLQFLFEYFSETQRNKGNFPGRFSGRQFSNSRSEMNVSTLELGDSALYLCASSWPLTADTQYFGPGTRLTVL.

The rearrangement links TRBV19 to TRBJ2-1, with D perhaps TRBD1 (6 bases). Germline V gene data show CDR1 as LNHDA and CDR2 as SQIVND (reference sequence). The V and J ends lost 7 bases and 4 bases respectively, with 17 bases between them. CDR3 length equals 15 residues. DNA of the CDR3: TGTGCCAGTAACCGGAATCGGGACACATACAATGAGCAGTTCTTC. Amino acid sequence: CASNRNRDTYNEQFF.

The chain links TRBV27 to TRBJ2-7; 7 nucleotides line up with TRBD2. J lost 5 bases, V lost 5 bases, and 9 bases had no gene match. Germline-derived CDR1 and CDR2 are MNHEY and SMNVEV (reference sequence). This CDR3 has 14 residues. Here the CDR3 DNA reads TGTGCCAGCAGTCCCCGGCGGACTAGAAACGAGCAGTACTTC. The encoded protein is CASSPRRTRNEQYF.

A word on this clone: The sample carries other DNA sequences with the same CDR3. The rearrangement uses TRBV10-3 and TRBJ2-7, with D unresolved. Trimming pared 0 bases from V and 5 bases from J, leaving 2 bases between. This CDR3 has 11 amino acids. Germline V lookup: CDR1 ENHRY, CDR2 SYGVKD. In nucleotides, the CDR3 is TGTGCCATCAGTGAGTCGCACGAGCAGTACTTC. Protein sequence: CAISESHEQYF.

The chain is built from TRBV4-1 and TRBJ2-4; 14 bases are a match to TRBD2. The CDR3 loop spans 17 amino acids. The germline gives CDR1 MGHRA, CDR2 YSYEKL. Trimming took 3 bases from V and 1 from J; bases not matched to a gene: 2. As DNA, the CDR3 is TGCGCCAGCAGCCAGGGACTAGCGGGAGAGGCCAAAAACATTCAGTACTTC. Translation: CASSQGLAGEAKNIQYF.

CDR3 DNA: TGTGCCAGCAGTTACACTCGGAAGTCTGGGGCCAACGTCCTGACTTTC. Encoded protein: CASSYTRKSGANVLTF. The J gene is TRBJ2-6, the V gene TRBV6-5; no firm D call. V lost 2 bases and J lost 1, with 9 bases in between. The CDR3 totals 16 residues. The germline CDR1 and CDR2 sequences are MNHEY and SVGAGI.

This clone has more than one count but fewer than ten. DNA of the CDR3: TGTGCCAGCAGTCATCCGACAGAGTACAATGAGCAGTTCTTC. Translation gives CASSHPTEYNEQFF. This chain uses TRBV27 with TRBJ2-1, with a tentative D call TRBD1 (5 bases). Germline assignment: CDR1 MNHEY and CDR2 SMNVEV (reference sequence). Trimming pared 5 bases from V and 4 bases from J, leaving 12 bases between. This CDR3 has 14 residues.

This clone has more than one count but fewer than ten. V is TRBV2 and J is TRBJ2-1; 14 bases are a match to TRBD2. Germline values: CDR1 SNHLY, CDR2 FYNNEI. The CDR3 is 14 amino acids. Trimming took 6 bases from V and 10 from J; bases not matched to a gene: 5. The DNA of the CDR3 is TGTGCCAGCAGGCCGGGACTAGCGGGAGCCGAGCAGTTCTTC. Translating it yields CASRPGLAGAEQFF.

The rearrangement links TRBV10-2 to TRBJ2-6; TRBD1 matches 7 bases. The ends lost 9 bases at V and 1 base at J; junction bases unmatched: 6. CDR3 size: 15 residues. CDR1 WSHSY and CDR2 SAAADI come from the germline V gene. The CDR3 protein is CASQQGSSGANVLTF. DNA of the CDR3: TGCGCCAGTCAACAGGGGTCTTCTGGGGCCAACGTCCTGACTTTC.

The sample holds a few counts of this clone. V gene TRBV28 combines with J gene TRBJ2-5; tentative D call: TRBD2 (5 bases). Germline V CDR1 and CDR2: MDHEN, SYDVKM. The CDR3 runs 16 residues. V was trimmed by 2 bases and J by 4 bases, leaving 17 bases between them. The chain's CDR3 is CASSLGGRLWGETQYF. CDR3 sequence (DNA): TGTGCCAGCAGTTTAGGAGGCAGGTTATGGGGAGAGACCCAGTACTTC.

This clone has just a few counts. This chain joins TRBV18 and TRBJ2-3, with unresolved D. The germline V gene encodes CDR1 KGHSH and CDR2 LQKENI. This CDR3 contains 14 residues. V lost 2 bases, J lost 4 bases, and 10 bases lay in between. The CDR3 is CASSPVIFADTQYF. The CDR3 coding sequence is TGTGCCAGCTCACCAGTTATTTTCGCAGATACGCAGTATTTT.